The rows below give T cell receptor beta chains drawn from one sample of a study of CD8+ T cells in alopecia areata. Clones were sequenced by immunoSEQ multiplex PCR, and TCRdb holds only the in-frame ones, with some missing. Among around 190,000 clones, over 60% were seen once, and the ten largest hold around 4%. Sequences were derived from CD4+ T cells sorted from blood, sampled at week 4, from a patient treated with tofacitinib. The origin of the receptors is a human donor with alopecia areata. Each CDR3 is given with its conserved first and last residue. D genes are given only for firm matches. Rows may omit the clone size; those that give it use once, few, many or a size class.

v_gene	j_gene	abundance	d_gene	CDR3nt	CDR3aa
TRBV6-4	TRBJ2-6	NA	NA	TGTGCCAGCAGTGACATGGCTTATGGGGCCAACGTCCTGACTTTC	CASSDMAYGANVLTF
TRBV12-5	TRBJ2-1	NA	NA	TGTGCTAGTGGTAGACAGCACAATGAGCAGTTCTTC	CASGRQHNEQFF
TRBV29-1	TRBJ1-2	once	NA	TGCAGCGTTGAAGATCTTCCAGGGGACTATGGCTACACCTTC	CSVEDLPGDYGYTF
TRBV2	TRBJ2-1	NA	TRBD2	TGTGCCAGCAGAGGAGATAGCGGGTACAATGAGCAGTTCTTC	CASRGDSGYNEQFF
TRBV7-6	TRBJ2-3	NA	NA	TGTGCCAGCAGGGCGGGCCATAGCACAGATACGCAGTATTTT	CASRAGHSTDTQYF
TRBV11-2	TRBJ2-4	NA	NA	TGTGCCAGCAGCTTAGGGGTTCGAATAGCCAAAAACATTCAGTACTTC	CASSLGVRIAKNIQYF
TRBV7-9	TRBJ1-2	NA	NA	TGTGCCAGCAGCTTAGAGAGCGCACCTAACTATGGCTACACCTTC	CASSLESAPNYGYTF
TRBV20-1	TRBJ1-2	NA	NA	TGCAGTGCTAGTGAGGGTGGCTACACCTTC	CSASEGGYTF
TRBV30	TRBJ1-3	NA	NA	TGTGCCTGGAGTGCCTCTTTCTCTGGAAACACCATATATTTT	CAWSASFSGNTIYF
TRBV4-3	TRBJ2-3	NA	NA	TGCGCCAGCAGCCAAGGTTTGACAGATACGCAGTATTTT	CASSQGLTDTQYF
TRBV7-9	TRBJ1-1	NA	TRBD1	TGTGCCAGCAGCCTGGGACAGGGTGAGCGAGCTTTCTTT	CASSLGQGERAFF
TRBV5-1	TRBJ2-7	NA	TRBD1	TGCGCCAGCAGCCCCGGGGACAGGGCCTCCTACGAGCAGTACTTC	CASSPGDRASYEQYF
TRBV25-1	TRBJ2-5	few	TRBD2	TGTGCCAGCAGTGAATATCCCGGGGGTAGCGGGGGTGGAAAGACCCAGTACTTC	CASSEYPGGSGGGKTQYF
TRBV4-1	TRBJ2-5	NA	NA	TGCGCCAGCAGCCAAGATACCCCACTTCCCCGTGCCCAGTACTTC	CASSQDTPLPRAQYF
TRBV9	TRBJ1-1	few	NA	TGTGCCAGCAGCGTACATCAGGGGAACACTGAAGCTTTCTTT	CASSVHQGNTEAFF
TRBV7-2	TRBJ1-5	few	TRBD1	TGTGCCAGCAGCTACGGGACAGGGGGCGCTGGGCAGCCCCAGCATTTT	CASSYGTGGAGQPQHF
TRBV30	TRBJ2-1	few	NA	TGTGCCTGGAGTGGCTCGACAGGATCCCTGGTGGGTGAGCAGTTCTTC	CAWSGSTGSLVGEQFF
TRBV7-9	TRBJ2-5	NA	NA	TGTGCCAGCAGCTTAGCGTCAGGGCTAGAGACCCAGTACTTC	CASSLASGLETQYF
TRBV6-1	TRBJ1-5	few	NA	TGTGCCAGCAGTGCCCAGGGAAAAGGGCCCCAGCATTTT	CASSAQGKGPQHF
TRBV6-5	TRBJ1-4	NA	TRBD1	TGTGCCAGCAGGCCGGGACAGAGTGAAAAACTGTTTTTT	CASRPGQSEKLFF
TRBV30	TRBJ1-2	few	NA	TGTGCCTGGAGTGTGGGCGTGGACTATGGCTACACCTTC	CAWSVGVDYGYTF
TRBV5-6	TRBJ1-2	NA	NA	TGTGCCAGTGGCAGGGATGGTAGCACCTTC	CASGRDGSTF
TRBV5-1	TRBJ1-1	NA	NA	TGCGCCAGCAGCTTGGCCTTAGCTGGAGCTGAAGCTTTCTTT	CASSLALAGAEAFF
TRBV5-6	TRBJ2-1	NA	TRBD2	TGTGCCAGCAGCTGGGGTGCGCGGGGGGCTCATAATGAGCAGTTCTTC	CASSWGARGAHNEQFF
TRBV7-2	TRBJ1-1	few	NA	TGTGCCAGCAGCTTAGAGCGGAATGGAGCTTTCTTT	CASSLERNGAFF
TRBV9	TRBJ2-6	NA	NA	TGTGCCAGCAGCGTAGGATTGGGTTCCGGGGCCAACGTCCTGACTTTC	CASSVGLGSGANVLTF
TRBV6-5	TRBJ1-2	few	TRBD1	TGTGCCAGCAGTACCGGGACAGTGAGGGGCTACACCTTC	CASSTGTVRGYTF
TRBV1	TRBJ1-6	NA	NA	TGCACCAGCAGCCAAGATCTGGGGGTTTCCAATAATTCACCCCTCCACTTT	CTSSQDLGVSNNSPLHF
TRBV19	TRBJ2-4	NA	NA	TGTGCCACTAACGATTGGGGGCCGGGAAACATTCAGTACTTC	CATNDWGPGNIQYF
TRBV11-2	TRBJ1-5	NA	NA	TGTGCCAGCAGCTTAGGCGCCGGCATGCAAAGCAATCAGCCCCAGCATTTT	CASSLGAGMQSNQPQHF
TRBV20-1	TRBJ2-2	NA	NA	TGCAGTGCTAACCTTCCCGGGGAGCTGTTTTTT	CSANLPGELFF